This is a list of T cell receptor beta chains from one sample in a study of cytomegalovirus exposure and HLA in healthy donors. The assay was immunoSEQ multiplex PCR, and TCRdb's table has in-frame clones only and misses some. The sample contains 150,000 to 160,000 clones, approximately 80% of which appear only once. Sequences were obtained from PBMCs. The receptor set was obtained from a woman in her 40s in good health and CMV-seropositive. Both conserved end residues are part of each CDR3. A D gene is named only where the DNA matches it firmly. Clone sizes are given selectively: once, few, many, or a class where the clone is expanded.

TRBJ2-7,TRBD1,TRBV29-1,few,TGCAGCGTCCGCAAGGACAGGGGGTTTTACGAGCAGTACTTC,CSVRKDRGFYEQYF
TRBJ2-1,TRBD2,TRBV6-5,.,TGTGCCAGCCGAACGTCGGGCGGGAGCACTGAGCAGTTCTTC,CASRTSGGSTEQFF
TRBJ2-3,TRBD2,TRBV19,.,TGTGCCAGTAGTATAACGCCCCCGGGACTAGCCCCAGATACGCAGTATTTT,CASSITPPGLAPDTQYF
TRBJ2-7,.,TRBV2,.,TGTGCCAGCAGTGAAGTGTGGGCCGCCGGAAGTTCCTACGAGCAGTACTTC,CASSEVWAAGSSYEQYF
TRBJ1-2,TRBD1,TRBV25-1,.,TGTGCCAGCAGTGAATCAGGGACAGGGTCCTATGGCTACACCTTC,CASSESGTGSYGYTF
TRBJ2-4,.,TRBV28,.,TGTGCCAGCAGTTTAGGCGCGGGACTAGCCAAAAACATTCAGTACTTC,CASSLGAGLAKNIQYF
TRBJ2-5,.,TRBV2,.,TGTGCCAGCAGTGAATCAGGGACCCAGTACTTC,CASSESGTQYF
TRBJ2-7,TRBD2,TRBV5-1,.,TGCGCCAGCAGCCCTAGCGGCCTGCGTGAGCAGTACTTC,CASSPSGLREQYF
TRBJ2-7,TRBD1,TRBV30,.,TGTGCCTGTACAAGACAGGGCCCTGGGGGCGAGCAGTACTTC,CACTRQGPGGEQYF
TRBJ2-1,TRBD2,TRBV7-8,.,TGTGCCAGCAGCTTAAAACCTAGCGGGAGGCAAAACTCCTACAATGAGCAGTTCTTC,CASSLKPSGRQNSYNEQFF
TRBJ2-7,TRBD1,TRBV11-2,once,TGTGCCAGCAGCTTAGAACAGGGGGCGTTCTACGAGCAGTACTTC,CASSLEQGAFYEQYF
TRBJ1-5,.,TRBV15,.,TGTGCCACCAGCAGAGATGTAGCCAGGGCAAGTCAGCCCCAGCATTTT,CATSRDVARASQPQHF
TRBJ1-3,.,TRBV7-9,.,TGTGCCAGCAGCTTAGCAGGGGCCGGAAACACCATATATTTT,CASSLAGAGNTIYF
TRBJ2-3,TRBD2,TRBV18,.,TGTGCCAGCGCAGAGGGACTAGCGGTTGGAGATACGCAGTATTTT,CASAEGLAVGDTQYF
TRBJ1-4,.,TRBV11-2,.,TGTGCCAGCAGCCCTCTAGGATATGAAAAACTGTTTTTT,CASSPLGYEKLFF
TRBJ1-4,.,TRBV18,.,TGTGCCAGCTCTCCGGGAGGGAGGCTGTTTTTT,CASSPGGRLFF
TRBJ2-2,.,TRBV15,few,TGTGCCACCAGCAGAGATATAGGAGGGATCAACACCGGGGAGCTGTTTTTT,CATSRDIGGINTGELFF
TRBJ1-5,.,TRBV18,.,TGTGCCAGCTCACCGAACAGACGCAATCAGCCCCAGCATTTT,CASSPNRRNQPQHF
TRBJ2-3,TRBD2,TRBV5-6,.,TGTGCCAGCAGCTTGGCCGGTAGCGGGAAGGCCACAGATACGCAGTATTTT,CASSLAGSGKATDTQYF
TRBJ2-7,TRBD2,TRBV11-2,few,TGTGCCAGCAGCTTAGAACTAGCGGGCGACTACGAGCAGTACTTC,CASSLELAGDYEQYF
TRBJ1-1,TRBD1,TRBV27,.,TGTGCCAGCAGGTACACAGGGGGCCAGAACACTGAAGCTTTCTTT,CASRYTGGQNTEAFF
TRBJ1-5,.,TRBV7-2,.,TGTGCCAGCAGCTGGGTCAGGGATCAGCCCCAGCATTTT,CASSWVRDQPQHF
TRBJ2-2,.,TRBV7-9,.,TGTGCCAGCAGCCCATGGGCCCTGAACACCGGGGAGCTGTTTTTT,CASSPWALNTGELFF
TRBJ2-7,.,TRBV18,.,TGTGCCAGCTCACCAACTCACAGTTCCTACGAGCAGTACTTC,CASSPTHSSYEQYF
TRBJ2-3,TRBD2,TRBV5-1,.,TGCGCCAGCAGGCGGGAGGAAAGCACAGATACGCAGTATTTT,CASRREESTDTQYF
TRBJ2-3,TRBD2,TRBV29-1,.,TGCAGCGTCTCCGGGACTAGCGGAGGGACTAGCACAGATACGCAGTATTTT,CSVSGTSGGTSTDTQYF
TRBJ2-6,.,TRBV6-5,.,TGTGCCAGCAGAAGCGGGACAACTGGGGCCAACGTCCTGACTTTC,CASRSGTTGANVLTF
TRBJ2-7,.,TRBV9,.,TGTGCCAGCAGCGTAAAACAGAACAGCTACGAGCAGTACTTC,CASSVKQNSYEQYF
TRBJ1-5,TRBD1,TRBV30,.,TGTGCCTGGGATCGGACAGGGGGGGATCAGCCCCAGCATTTT,CAWDRTGGDQPQHF
TRBJ2-1,TRBD1,TRBV11-3,.,TGTGCCAGCAGCTTAGATGGACAGGCCTACAATGAGCAGTTCTTC,CASSLDGQAYNEQFF
TRBJ2-1,TRBD2,TRBV7-9,.,TGTGCCAGCAGCTTGAGCGGGAACCCCTACAATGAGCAGTTCTTC,CASSLSGNPYNEQFF
TRBJ1-2,.,TRBV5-1,once,TGCGCCAGCAGCTTGGATCAGGCCGCGGGGTGGGGCTACACCTTC,CASSLDQAAGWGYTF
TRBJ2-7,TRBD1,TRBV6-1,.,TGTGCCAGCAGACCGGGACAGGGGGTATCCTACGAGCAGTACTTC,CASRPGQGVSYEQYF
TRBJ1-1,TRBD1,TRBV19,.,TGTGCCAGCAGGGGGATGAACACTGAAGCTTTCTTT,CASRGMNTEAFF
TRBJ2-1,.,TRBV7-3,once,TGTGCCAGCGGGGCAGAGCTCTACAATGAGCAGTTCTTC,CASGAELYNEQFF
TRBJ2-3,TRBD2,TRBV2,.,TGTGCCAGCAGCGCTCACAGACTAGCGGGAGTGCTAGATACGCAGTATTTT,CASSAHRLAGVLDTQYF
TRBJ2-5,TRBD1,TRBV6-1,.,TGTGCCACCAGGACAGGAATCCTACAAGAGACCCAGTACTTC,CATRTGILQETQYF
TRBJ1-1,.,TRBV2,few,TGTGCCAGCAGTGAAGCGAGAAGTTTAAACACTGAAGCTTTCTTT,CASSEARSLNTEAFF
TRBJ1-2,TRBD1,TRBV6-6,.,TGTGCCAGCAGCAATTACAGGGGAACTAACTATGGCTACACCTTC,CASSNYRGTNYGYTF
TRBJ2-1,TRBD2,TRBV27,many,TGTGCCAGCAACTCAGGGACTAGCGGGAGTAGGGACAATGAGCAGTTCTTC,CASNSGTSGSRDNEQFF
TRBJ1-4,TRBD1,TRBV19,.,TGTGCCAGTAGTATTCCGGGACAGAAATATGAAAAACTGTTTTTT,CASSIPGQKYEKLFF
TRBJ1-3,TRBD1,TRBV19,.,TGTGCCAGTAGTGCCGACAGGGACTCTGGAAACACCATATATTTT,CASSADRDSGNTIYF
TRBJ1-5,TRBD1,TRBV19,.,TGTGCCAGTAGTCCAAGGACAGGCCGCAATCAGCCCCAGCATTTT,CASSPRTGRNQPQHF
TRBJ2-7,.,TRBV7-8,.,TGTGCCAGCAGCCTCATCCCGGACTCAAGGAGCTCCTACGAGCAGTACTTC,CASSLIPDSRSSYEQYF
TRBJ1-1,TRBD1,TRBV27,.,TGTGCCAGCAGACGCGGAGACAGGGGGAACACTGAAGCTTTCTTT,CASRRGDRGNTEAFF
TRBJ2-7,TRBD1,TRBV6-1,.,TGTGCCAGCAGTGAAGGGGGACAGGGGTACGAGCAGTACTTC,CASSEGGQGYEQYF
TRBJ2-1,TRBD2,TRBV11-2,once,TGTGCCAGCAGCCCGGGACTAGCGAACAATGAGCAGTTCTTC,CASSPGLANNEQFF
TRBJ2-2,.,TRBV7-3,.,TGTGCCAGCAGCTCGGGTGTAGGGGCCGGGGAGCTGTTTTTT,CASSSGVGAGELFF
TRBJ2-1,TRBD2,TRBV5-1,.,TGCGCCAGCAGCTTGCTGCCTAGCGGGGGCAATGAGCAGTTCTTC,CASSLLPSGGNEQFF
TRBJ2-1,TRBD2,TRBV10-3,.,TGTGCCATCAGCGATAGCGGGACGTACAATGAGCAGTTCTTC,CAISDSGTYNEQFF
TRBJ1-3,TRBD1,TRBV6-1,.,TGTGCCAGCAGTGAGAGGGACAGGGGTCGTGGAAACACCATATATTTT,CASSERDRGRGNTIYF
TRBJ2-7,.,TRBV9,.,TGTGCCAGCAGCGTAGCTCGGAGGGGAGAGCAGTACTTC,CASSVARRGEQYF
TRBJ2-7,TRBD2,TRBV27,.,TGTGCCAGCAGTTTAAATCTAGCGGGAGAATTCGAGCAGTACTTC,CASSLNLAGEFEQYF
TRBJ1-5,.,TRBV28,.,TGTGCCAGCATTTTAGGCGGATATAGCAATCAGCCCCAGCATTTT,CASILGGYSNQPQHF